A single sample gave rise to the 12 T cell receptor beta chains below, sequenced in a study of regulatory T cells in long-lasting Graves disease. The time point here: newly diagnosed GD, antithyroid drugs for less than 3 months. RNA isolated from PBMCs was used to make the TCR library. Researchers made TCR beta libraries by using iRepertoire HTBI primers and running Arm-PCR on CDR3 regions. Each CDR3 protein is one row after TCRdb ran MiXCR on the multiplex PCR reads. There are approximately 480,000 distinct CDR3 sequences in the sample; 15% to 20% occur only once, and approximately 12% lies in the top ten. This sample also appeared in a second study, on T cells in Graves' hyperthyroidism and ophthalmopathy.

This sample comprised peripheral blood mononuclear cells (PBMCs), obtained at new diagnosis, from a patient treated with antithyroid drugs. Source of these receptors: a man between 35 and 55 years old with Graves disease.

With respect to this clonotype: A much larger clonotype is one base distant, so this may be a read error. The chain uses TRBV6-2 or TRBV6-3 and TRBJ2-7; tentative D call: TRBD1 (8 bases). The germline CDR1 and CDR2 sequences are MNHEY and SVGEGT. The CDR3 length is 15 residues. With 5 bases removed from V and 0 bases from J, the gap between germline ends came to 14 bases. CDR3 DNA: TGTGCCAGCAGTGGACAGGGCGGGAGCTCCTACGAGCAGTACTTC. Encoded protein: CASSGQGGSSYEQYF.

This clonotype was counted between two and nine times. The chain has TRBV27 and TRBJ2-7, with 8 positions matching TRBD1. The length of the CDR3 is 15 residues. V lost 6 bases to trimming and J lost 5 bases; unmatched junction nucleotides: 12. Germline loops: CDR1 MNHEY, CDR2 SMNVEV (reference sequence). Written as DNA, the CDR3 is TGTGCCAGCAGCGACAGGGGCACTAGCTTCCACGAGCAGTACTTC. This translates into CASSDRGTSFHEQYF.

The table lists this clonotype with many counts. The chain combines TRBV28 with TRBJ1-5; D not certain. V was cut by 2 bases and J by 4 bases, with 9 bases left in between. CDR3 length: 14 residues. Per germline, CDR1 MDHEN and CDR2 SYDVKM. For the CDR3, the DNA is TGTGCCAGCAGTTTAAAGGACCCAAATCAGCCCCAGCATTTT. Translated, it gives CASSLKDPNQPQHF.

This clonotype was recorded once. The genes are TRBV5-6 and TRBJ2-2; no clear D. Trimming removed 1 base at V and 0 bases at J, with 7 bases between. Germline loops: CDR1 SGHDT, CDR2 YYEEEE. The CDR3 spans 15 residues. The CDR3 sequence is CASSLYSSNTGELFF. The CDR3 DNA follows: TGTGCCAGCAGCTTGTACAGTTCGAACACCGGGGAGCTGTTTTTT.

This clonotype has only a few counts. V gene TRBV6-1 combines with J gene TRBJ2-1, with 8 bases lining up with TRBD2. The CDR3 loop spans 15 amino acids. Germline values: CDR1 MNHNS, CDR2 SASEGT. The ends lost 8 bases at V and 7 bases at J; junction bases unmatched: 13. The CDR3 sequence is CASGPQREYENEQFF. For the CDR3, the DNA is TGTGCCAGCGGTCCTCAGCGGGAGTATGAAAATGAGCAGTTCTTC.

This clonotype came up many times. The chain is built from TRBV12-3 or TRBV12-4 and TRBJ2-5; 7 nucleotides line up with TRBD2. The CDR3 covers 13 residues. Trimming cost V 6 bases and J 4 bases; bases outside gene matches: 5. The CDR3 bases are TGTGCCAGCAGGCCGCCGGGAGGAGAGACCCAGTACTTC. Protein sequence: CASRPPGGETQYF.

The chain has TRBV18 and TRBJ2-2; maybe TRBD1 (5 bases). The CDR3 extends over 17 amino acids. With 4 bases removed from V and 0 bases from J, the gap between germline ends came to 15 bases. In germline, CDR1 is KGHSH, CDR2 LQKENI. The DNA of the CDR3 is TGTGCCAGCTCACGCACCCCGACAGCCGCGAACACCGGGGAGCTGTTTTTT. This codes for CASSRTPTAANTGELFF.

The CDR3 sequence: CSARERPIDTEAFF. The CDR3 DNA follows: TGCAGTGCTAGAGAGCGCCCGATAGACACTGAAGCTTTCTTT. V usage is TRBV20-1 and J usage is TRBJ1-1; D remains ambiguous. The V end lost 0 bases, the J end lost 3 bases, and 11 bases lay between the germline ends. In germline, CDR1 is DFQATT, CDR2 SNEGSKA (reference sequence). The CDR3 spans 14 residues.

This clonotype was counted between two and nine times. The genes are TRBV6-1 and TRBJ1-1; D call uncertain. In germline, CDR1 is MNHNS, CDR2 SASEGT. This CDR3 is built from 14 residues. Trimming shortened V by 2 bases and J by 0 bases, and 7 bases separated the two germline ends. CDR3 protein: CASSERLMNTEAFF. CDR3 coding DNA: TGTGCCAGCAGTGAACGATTGATGAACACTGAAGCTTTCTTT.

The chain combines TRBV5-6 with TRBJ1-1, with D possibly matching TRBD1 (5 bases). Per the germline V gene, CDR1 is SGHDT and CDR2 is YYEEEE. The V end was cut by 5 bases, the J end by 8 bases, with 19 bases between. There are 14 residues in the CDR3. The CDR3 DNA is TGTGCCAGCAGGCTGACAGCTAAAGCCTCGGAAGCTTTCTTT. It specifies CASRLTAKASEAFF.

This clonotype was detected many times. The V and J genes are TRBV7-9 and TRBJ2-1; no clear D gene. Germline V gene data show CDR1 as SEHNR and CDR2 as FQNEAQ (reference sequence). The CDR3 is 14 amino acids. V was shortened by 0 bases and J by 7 bases, with 10 bases between the two germline ends. The CDR3 here is CASSLALGKNEQFF. The CDR3 DNA reads as TGTGCCAGCAGCTTAGCGTTGGGGAAAAATGAGCAGTTCTTC.

This clonotype was observed at least ten times. J is TRBJ1-1 and V is TRBV3-1; D is unresolved. Germline CDR1 reads LGHDT; CDR2 reads YNNKEL (reference sequence). V was shortened by 4 bases and J by 10 bases, with 19 bases between the two germline ends. The CDR3 is 14 residues long. The chain's CDR3 is CASSRKGQYARAFF. The CDR3, as DNA: TGTGCCAGCAGCCGAAAAGGGCAGTACGCCCGAGCTTTCTTT.